These 22 T cell receptor beta chains originate from one sample sequenced in a study of T cell repertoires in cytomegalovirus infection. TCRdb reprocessed the reads with MiXCR, giving one entry per CDR3 protein. The profile covers around 190,000 distinct CDR3 sequences, with approximately 15% appearing a single time and 25% to 30% taken by the ten largest. Sequenced input: PBMCs. The receptors were gathered from a human donor in good health (CMV status not recorded). Some clones in this sample may be carry-over from other donors' samples.

In its sample, this clonotype was seen a few times. The chain recombines TRBV2 with TRBJ1-1; D gene ambiguous. Germline V CDR1 and CDR2: SNHLY, FYNNEI. This CDR3 contains 11 residues. Trimming shortened V by 5 bases and J by 8 bases, and 9 bases separated the two germline ends. The CDR3: CASSLEMEAFF. Here the CDR3 DNA reads TGTGCCAGCAGTCTGGAGATGGAAGCTTTCTTT.

This clonotype was seen at least ten times. The genes are TRBV28 and TRBJ2-7; 7 bases are shared with TRBD2. With V trimmed by 6 bases and J by 0 bases, 8 bases remained unmatched. The V gene's germline CDR1 is MDHEN and CDR2 SYDVKM. This CDR3 region has 15 residues. Written as DNA, the CDR3 is TGTGCCAGCAGCCTCCCCGGGACTAACTCCTACGAGCAGTACTTC. As protein: CASSLPGTNSYEQYF.

The CDR3 sequence: CSASPLSYRTDTQYF. The CDR3, as DNA: TGCAGTGCTAGCCCCCTGAGCTATCGCACAGATACGCAGTATTTT. J is TRBJ2-3 and V is TRBV20-1; no definite D call. This CDR3 has 15 amino acids. With 3 bases removed from V and 1 base from J, the gap between germline ends came to 14 bases. Germline V CDR1 and CDR2: DFQATT, SNEGSKA (reference sequence).

As for this clonotype: The junction departs from the called germline gene at one end, perhaps through a read error. The CDR3: CTSSHQISRGPFPNEQFF. The CDR3 nucleotides read TGTACCAGCAGCCATCAAATCTCGCGGGGGCCATTCCCCAATGAGCAGTTCTTC. This chain uses TRBV14 with TRBJ2-1; weak D call: TRBD2 (7 bases). This CDR3 contains 18 residues. Germline V gene data show CDR1 as SGHDN and CDR2 as FVKESK.

With regard to this clonotype: A read error is possible here, since a much larger clone lies one base away. The V gene is TRBV4-1, the J gene TRBJ2-3; possibly TRBD1 or TRBD2 for D (6 bases each). Germline V gene sequence: CDR1 MGHRA, CDR2 YSYEKL. This CDR3 has 15 amino acids. The V end lost 4 bases, the J end lost 4 bases, and 15 bases lay between the germline ends. The CDR3 protein is CASSLLRGRADTQYF. The CDR3 nucleotides read TGCGCCAGCAGCCTACTCCGGGGGCGCGCAGATACGCAGTATTTT.

The sample holds a few counts of this clonotype. The rearrangement joins TRBV7-2 to TRBJ2-1; the match to TRBD2 covers 16 bases. The V gene end was trimmed by 3 bases and the J gene end by 10 bases; junction bases not matched to a gene: 3. CDR3 length equals 15 residues. Germline V gene sequence: CDR1 SGHTA, CDR2 FQGNSA. The CDR3 is CASSLGLAGGQEQFF. DNA of the CDR3: TGTGCCAGCAGCTTGGGACTAGCGGGAGGGCAAGAGCAGTTCTTC. The variable domain in full, completed from reference TRBV7-2 and TRBJ2-1, reads GAGVSQSPSNKVTEKGKDVELRCDPISGHTALYWYRQSLGQGLEFLIYFQGNSAPDKSGLPSDRFSAERTGGSVSTLTIQRTQQEDSAVYLCASSLGLAGGQEQFFGPGTRLTVL.

In this sample, this clonotype turned up many times. The chain uses TRBV7-2 and TRBJ2-3; D is possibly TRBD2 (5 bases). Per the germline V gene, CDR1 is SGHTA and CDR2 is FQGNSA. The CDR3 is 15 amino acids. The V and J ends lost 5 bases and 1 base respectively, with 13 bases between them. This chain's CDR3 is CASSDTSFRTDTQYF. The CDR3 DNA is TGTGCCAGCAGCGACACTAGTTTCCGCACAGATACGCAGTATTTT. The full variable domain, completed using reference TRBV7-2 and TRBJ2-3, is GAGVSQSPSNKVTEKGKDVELRCDPISGHTALYWYRQSLGQGLEFLIYFQGNSAPDKSGLPSDRFSAERTGGSVSTLTIQRTQQEDSAVYLCASSDTSFRTDTQYFGPGTRLTVL.

The chain carries TRBV4-3 and TRBJ1-2; TRBD1 might be the D (5 bases). CDR1 is LGHNA and CDR2 is YSLEER in the germline V gene. The CDR3 loop spans 17 amino acids. The V and J ends lost 4 bases and 2 bases respectively, with 20 bases between them. The CDR3 coding sequence is TGCGCCAGCAGCCGCACCCAGGGAACGACAGCAAACTATGGCTACACCTTC. It yields the protein CASSRTQGTTANYGYTF.

Worth noting for this clonotype: A much larger clone differs by one base, so this may be a read error. The chain carries TRBV15 and TRBJ2-1; 8 nucleotides agree with TRBD2. This CDR3 comprises 14 residues. The germline V gene encodes CDR1 LNHNV and CDR2 YYDKDF (reference sequence). The CDR3 DNA is TGTGCCACGATGAGCGGGGGAGTCTACAATAAGCAGTTCTTC. This translates into CATMSGGVYNKQFF.

This clonotype showed up many times. The chain couples TRBV19 to TRBJ1-1, with a tentative D call TRBD1 (6 bases). This CDR3 region has 16 residues. V gave up 5 bases and J gave up 6 bases, with 22 bases separating them. Germline V gives CDR1 LNHDA, CDR2 SQIVND (reference sequence). CDR3 region: CASSAGTSIQRAEAFF. In DNA form, the CDR3 reads TGTGCCAGTAGTGCAGGGACATCTATTCAGCGGGCTGAAGCTTTCTTT.

The chain is built from TRBV27 and TRBJ1-1, with D possibly TRBD1 on 5 matching bases. The V end lost 2 bases, the J end lost 0 bases, and 7 bases lay between the germline ends. This CDR3 has 14 residues. The germline gives CDR1 MNHEY, CDR2 SMNVEV (reference sequence). CDR3 in amino acids: CASSLIGVNTEAFF. The CDR3 nucleotides are TGTGCCAGCAGTTTAATAGGGGTGAACACTGAAGCTTTCTTT.

There are many counts of this clonotype. This chain links TRBV19 with TRBJ2-7; 8 positions match TRBD1. The CDR3 totals 15 residues. The germline V gene encodes CDR1 LNHDA and CDR2 SQIVND (reference sequence). V lost 0 bases to trimming and J lost 6 bases; unmatched junction nucleotides: 7. The CDR3 DNA reads as TGTGCCAGTAGTATAGAGAGCAGGGGGCTTCGCGAGCAGTACTTC. Translation: CASSIESRGLREQYF.

This clonotype was detected ten times or more. This chain uses TRBV7-2 with TRBJ2-7, with D uncertain. The V gene lost 5 bases and the J gene lost 3 bases, with 8 bases spanning the gap. The CDR3 is 12 amino acids. Germline V gives CDR1 SGHTA, CDR2 FQGNSA. The CDR3 DNA is TGTGCCAGCAGCACCGATAACTACGAGCAGTACTTC. Translated: CASSTDNYEQYF.

The table lists this clonotype with a few counts. The genes are TRBV2 and TRBJ2-7; 10 bases map to TRBD1. The CDR3 consists of 12 residues. From germline, CDR1 is SNHLY and CDR2 FYNNEI. CDR3 sequence reads: CAQGQGGYEQYF. The DNA of the CDR3 is TGTGCTCAAGGACAGGGGGGGTACGAGCAGTACTTC.

Many counts were recorded for this clonotype. This rearrangement joins TRBV12-3 or TRBV12-4 to TRBJ2-5; 7 bases agree with TRBD2. V shed 3 bases and J 4 bases; nucleotides not matched to a gene: 8. The CDR3 is made up of 15 amino acids. In DNA form, the CDR3 reads TGTGCCAGCAGTTTGGGGAGGGAAGGTAGAGAGACCCAGTACTTC. Translation gives CASSLGREGRETQYF.

This clonotype occurred many times. The rearrangement links TRBV12-3 or TRBV12-4 to TRBJ2-7, with D possibly being TRBD1 or TRBD2 (5 bases each). Trimming removed 2 bases at V and 0 bases at J, with 8 bases between. This CDR3 region has 14 residues. The CDR3 nucleotides read TGTGCCAGCAGTTTATGGGACGGCTCCTACGAGCAGTACTTC. Protein product: CASSLWDGSYEQYF.

The CDR3 DNA reads as TGCAGTGCTTTTCAGGGACTTTACAATGAGCAGTTCTTC. It translates to CSAFQGLYNEQFF. The chain uses TRBV20-1 and TRBJ2-1; the D gene is possibly TRBD2 (6 bases). The CDR3 spans 13 residues. Germline-derived CDR1 and CDR2 are DFQATT and SNEGSKA (reference sequence). The ends were cut back, 5 bases at V and 4 bases at J, with 12 bases in the middle.

In its sample, this clonotype was seen once. The chain couples TRBV20-1 to TRBJ2-1, with D perhaps TRBD2 (6 bases). Germline assignment: CDR1 DFQATT and CDR2 SNEGSKA (reference sequence). CDR3 length equals 16 residues. V was trimmed by 0 bases and J by 0 bases, leaving 12 bases between them. CDR3 loop: CSAREGGRSSYNEQFF. CDR3 nucleotides: TGCAGTGCTAGAGAGGGGGGTAGATCCTCCTACAATGAGCAGTTCTTC.

The chain has TRBV20-1 and TRBJ2-1; 11 bases are a match to TRBD2. The length of the CDR3 is 14 residues. In germline, CDR1 is DFQATT, CDR2 SNEGSKA (reference sequence). V gave up 5 bases and J gave up 6 bases; unmatched junction bases: 6. As DNA, the CDR3 is TGCAGTGCTCAGACTAGCGGGGAACGCAATGAGCAGTTCTTC. As protein: CSAQTSGERNEQFF.

The chain recombines TRBV6-2 or TRBV6-3 with TRBJ2-7; D not resolved. The V end was cut by 7 bases, the J end by 3 bases, with 10 bases between. Germline CDR1 MNHEY, CDR2 SVGEGT. The CDR3 contains 12 residues. The CDR3 region has the DNA TGTGCCAGCACCAATGGGCTCTACGAGCAGTACTTC. This gives the protein CASTNGLYEQYF.

This chain joins TRBV29-1 and TRBJ1-2, with unresolved D. This CDR3 contains 14 residues. CDR1 and CDR2 from the germline V gene are SQVTM and ANQGSEA. V was clipped by 7 bases and J by 0 bases, with 15 bases between them. The CDR3 DNA reads as TGCAGCGCCGCGACCGCAACAGCTAACTATGGCTACACCTTC. This sequence encodes CSAATATANYGYTF.

This clonotype was found a few times. The chain couples TRBV29-1 to TRBJ2-1; TRBD1 is a possible D gene (6 bases). The germline V gene encodes CDR1 SQVTM and CDR2 ANQGSEA. Trimming shortened V by 1 base and J by 0 bases, and 13 bases separated the two germline ends. CDR3 length: 16 amino acids. The chain's CDR3 is CSVEGGQFSSYNEQFF. The CDR3 DNA is TGCAGCGTTGAAGGGGGGCAGTTCAGCTCCTACAATGAGCAGTTCTTC.